This section outlines one T cell receptor (beta chain) sequence together with its context. The target antigen is unknown. In the authors' workflow: The study built a papillary thyroid cancer distant-metastasis classifier from CDR3 differences across clinicopathological groups. TCRdb re-analyzed the PCR reads using MiXCR. TCRdb, not the original authors, processed these V and J calls. The sample contains over 20,000 clones, roughly 27% of which appear only once. The germline V gene has CDR1 MDHEN and CDR2 SYDVKM. There are 15 residues in the CDR3. Among the patients, none had received any treatment before thyroid surgery. This entry belongs to a study of metastatic and nonmetastatic thyroid tumors. Study-level information: Samples came from malignant and benign thyroid patients, and repertoires were compared across blood and tumor or nodule tissue.

General study results and limits: Compared with benign nodules, malignant thyroid tumors were reported to have significantly higher TCR beta diversity in both blood and tumor.

This sequence originates from a male donor with papillary thyroid cancer or a benign thyroid nodule (not recorded which). Some clones in this sample may be carry-over from other donors' samples. Specimen: tumor tissue. This chain links TRBV28 with TRBJ2-5; D unresolved. The end of the DNA is better explained by TRBJ2-7, so the J call may be wrong. The CDR3 coding sequence is TGTGCCAGCAGTTTATACGGCGCAAGCTCCTACGAGCAGTACTTC. Translation gives CASSLYGASSYEQYF.